This T cell receptor beta chain came from a study of T cell responses to AZD1222 COVID-19 vaccine. Study as a whole: The analysis combined second doses at about 4 or about 12 weeks. Study results and limitations: Spike-spanning, vaccine-associated CD4 TCRs were dominant at 160-218 and 743-854.

Data came from immunoSEQ multiplex PCR; TCRdb stores just in-frame clones and leaves some out. The sample lists under 95,000 clones, over 80% seen once, with roughly 16% in the top ten. Comments on this clone: What it recognizes is unknown.

CDR3 length: 14 amino acids. From germline, CDR1 is SGHTA and CDR2 FQGTGA. Trimming removed 4 bases from V and 0 bases from J, with 9 bases in between. Material: peripheral blood, obtained on day 0 of AZD1222 vaccination. The chain uses TRBV7-3 and TRBJ1-2, with D perhaps matching TRBD1 (6 bases). The sequence derives from an adult in good health. CDR3 coding DNA: TGTGCCAGCAGCTCAGGGGCTACTAACTATGGCTACACCTTC. Protein: CASSSGATNYGYTF.